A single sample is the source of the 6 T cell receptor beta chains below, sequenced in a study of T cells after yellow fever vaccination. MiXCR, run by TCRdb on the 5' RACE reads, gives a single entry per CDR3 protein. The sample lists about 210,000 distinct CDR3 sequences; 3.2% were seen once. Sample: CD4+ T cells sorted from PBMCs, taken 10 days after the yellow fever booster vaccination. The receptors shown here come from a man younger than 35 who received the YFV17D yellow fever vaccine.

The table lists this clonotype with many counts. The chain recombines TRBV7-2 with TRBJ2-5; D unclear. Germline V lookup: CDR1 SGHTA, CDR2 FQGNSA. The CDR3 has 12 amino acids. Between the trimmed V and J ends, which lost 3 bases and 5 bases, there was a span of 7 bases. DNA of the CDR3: TGTGCCAGCAGCTTCCAGACCGAGACCCAGTACTTC. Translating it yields CASSFQTETQYF.

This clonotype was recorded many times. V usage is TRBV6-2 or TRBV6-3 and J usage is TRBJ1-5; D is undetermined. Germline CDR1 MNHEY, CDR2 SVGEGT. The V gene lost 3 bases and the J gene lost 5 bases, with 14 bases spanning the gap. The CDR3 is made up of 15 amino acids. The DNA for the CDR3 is TGTGCCAGCAGTTATGGAGTTATAAACGATCAGCCCCAGCATTTT. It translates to CASSYGVINDQPQHF.

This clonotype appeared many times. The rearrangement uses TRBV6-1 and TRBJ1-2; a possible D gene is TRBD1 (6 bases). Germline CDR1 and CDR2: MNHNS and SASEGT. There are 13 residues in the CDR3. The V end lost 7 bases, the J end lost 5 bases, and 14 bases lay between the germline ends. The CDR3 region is CASTENRGYGYTF. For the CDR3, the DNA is TGTGCCAGCACCGAAAATAGGGGGTATGGCTACACCTTC.

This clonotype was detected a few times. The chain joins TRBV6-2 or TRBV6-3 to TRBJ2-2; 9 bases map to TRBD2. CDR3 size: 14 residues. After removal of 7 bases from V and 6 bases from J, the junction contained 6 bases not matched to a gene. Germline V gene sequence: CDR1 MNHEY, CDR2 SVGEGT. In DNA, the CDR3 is TGTGCCAGCAACCACAGACTAGCGGCCGGGGAGCTGTTTTTT. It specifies CASNHRLAAGELFF.

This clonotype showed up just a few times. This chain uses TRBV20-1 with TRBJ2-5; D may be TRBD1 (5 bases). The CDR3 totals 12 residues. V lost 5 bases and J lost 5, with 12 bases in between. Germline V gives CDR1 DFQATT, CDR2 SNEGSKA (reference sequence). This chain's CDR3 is CSADSAPETQYF. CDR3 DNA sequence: TGCAGTGCTGACAGCGCCCCGGAGACCCAGTACTTC.

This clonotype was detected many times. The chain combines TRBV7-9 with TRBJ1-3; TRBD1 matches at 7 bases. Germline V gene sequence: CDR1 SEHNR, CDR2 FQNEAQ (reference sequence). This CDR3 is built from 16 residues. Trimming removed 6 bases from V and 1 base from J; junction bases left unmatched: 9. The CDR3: CASRADRFDSGNTIYF. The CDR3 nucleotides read TGTGCCAGCAGAGCGGACAGGTTCGATTCTGGAAACACCATATATTTT. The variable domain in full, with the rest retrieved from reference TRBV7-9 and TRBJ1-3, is DTGVSQNPRHKITKRGQNVTFRCDPISEHNRLYWYRQTLGQGPEFLTYFQNEAQLEKSRLLSDRFSAERPKGSFSTLEIQRTEQGDSAMYLCASRADRFDSGNTIYFGEGSWLTVV.